A selection of T cell receptor beta chains follows, all from one sample in a study of T cells in Graves' hyperthyroidism and ophthalmopathy. Each CDR3 protein gets one entry after TCRdb re-called the multiplex PCR reads with MiXCR. The profile shows approximately 400,000 distinct CDR3 sequences, roughly 15% of them singletons. Specimen: blood. These receptor sequences come from a woman in her 30s with Graves' ophthalmopathy. The CDR3 runs from the conserved cysteine through the conserved F or W.

CDR3 length	V gene	CDR3 protein
15	TRBV12-5	CASGFGHGDTDTQYF
15	TRBV6-1	CASSELQEGWYGYTF
15	TRBV5-5	CASSPAGGDQETQYF
18	TRBV7-2	CASSLHVLPPAIYSPLHF
17	TRBV24-1	CATSDLGDEAGANVLTF
13	TRBV29-1	CSVEDLKTYEQYF
16	TRBV7-6	CASSLNSAGGRTEAFF
12	TRBV12-3/TRBV12-4	CASGLSTDTQYF
16	TRBV7-2	CASSLERGPSYNEQFF
16	TRBV7-9	CASSSSGGRSSYEQYF
13	TRBV30	CAWSGSGMETQYF
16	TRBV7-9	CASRIFPGTLRDEQFF
15	TRBV4-2	CASSQETGERQPQHF
16	TRBV3-1	CASSRLAGGSQETQYF
20	TRBV7-8	CASSLLYPGTGGSQNTEAFF
13	TRBV29-1	CRVTGLRDTEAFF
10	TRBV20-1	CSAAYNEQFF
18	TRBV4-1	CASSQDPSGAAHNTEAFF
16	TRBV28	CASSLGQVSTNEKLFF
14	TRBV28	CASRTGGPNQPQHF
12	TRBV12-3/TRBV12-4	CASSPHGGEQFF
15	TRBV6-2/TRBV6-3	CASSYSELLNSGQYF
13	TRBV7-2	CASSSRRTYGYTF
17	TRBV5-1	CASSPGVRGGANTEAFF
15	TRBV19	CASTLQGSGANVLTF
15	TRBV6-1	CASRFRGASYNEQFF
13	TRBV24-1	CATSGRFQETQYF
15	TRBV3-1	CASSQDATDFRPQYF
17	TRBV19	CASSIGITKSSYNEQFF